The 22 T cell receptor beta chains below all came from one sample that was sequenced in a study of CD8+ T cells in alopecia areata. In each case, RNA was isolated and then reverse transcribed into cDNA as the sequencing template. The assay was immunoSEQ multiplex PCR, and TCRdb's table has in-frame clones only and misses some. Recorded here are roughly 120,000 clones, none singletons. The sample taken for sequencing was lesional skin. Receptors were obtained from a C3H/HeJ mouse with alopecia areata. For this strain, the MHC haplotype corresponds to H2-k.

There are a few counts of this clone. The genes are named according to mouse. The read falls 4 residues short of the CDR3 end, and the missing part is taken from the germline J gene. The chain has TRBV31 and TRBJ2-3; 11 positions match TRBD2. CDR3 size: 15 residues. In germline, CDR1 is GKSSPN, CDR2 SITVG. The junction had 5 bases not matched to a gene; V was cut back by 3 bases and J by 3 bases. CDR3 residues: CAWSLRDWGAETLYF. The sequenced part of the CDR3 DNA is TGTGCCTGGAGCCTCCGGGACTGGGGGGCAGAA.

A word on this clone: Mouse names are used for the genes. The DNA read from the CDR3 is TGTGCCAGCAGCTGGCCAGATAGTGCAGAA. Translated, it gives CASSWPDSAE. The entire CDR3 is CASSWPDSAETLYF. The chain uses TRBV19 and TRBJ2-3, with unresolved D. The sequenced fragment ends 4 residues before the CDR3 boundary, so the rest is inferred from the germline J gene. The V end lost 5 bases, the J end lost 0 bases, and 10 bases lay between the germline ends. Germline CDR1 is FNHDT and CDR2 is SITEND (reference sequence). CDR3 length equals 14 residues.

For this clone: Mouse germline and gene names are used. Read data end 4 residues before the CDR3 end; the end is taken from the germline J gene. The V gene is TRBV1, the J gene TRBJ2-4; D perhaps matches TRBD1 (6 bases). This CDR3 has 13 amino acids. Germline CDR1 NSQYPW, CDR2 LRSPGD (reference sequence). The covered CDR3 bases are TGCACCTGCAGTGGGGGACACAAAAAC. Protein sequence: CTCSGGHKN. The full CDR3 reads CTCSGGHKNTLYF.

This clone appeared a few times. Gene names refer to mouse genes. The CDR3 extends 4 residues past the end of the read, so its final part is completed from the germline J gene. The rearrangement joins TRBV13-3 to TRBJ2-5; maybe TRBD2 (7 bases). Germline V gene lookup returns CDR1 NNHDY and CDR2 SYVADS. Trimming took off 6 bases at V and 0 bases at J, with 11 bases between the two ends. This CDR3 contains 14 residues. The CDR3 loop reads CASKGGSNQDTQYF. The CDR3 bases that were read are TGTGCCAGCAAGGGGGGGTCTAACCAAGAC.

This clone came up a few times. Mouse gene names and germline throughout. The sequenced CDR3 bases are TGTGCCAGCAGTTACAGGGATGGCACCGGG. It encodes CASSYRDGTG. The CDR3 in full is CASSYRDGTGQLYF. The chain combines TRBV13-3 with TRBJ2-2, with D tentatively TRBD1 (6 bases). From the germline J gene comes the end of the CDR3, since the read stops 4 residues before it. This CDR3 is built from 14 residues. V gave up 4 bases and J gave up 4 bases, with 11 bases separating them. Germline V gene lookup returns CDR1 NNHDY and CDR2 SYVADS.

The sample holds many counts of this clone. The gene names given are mouse names. The read ends 4 residues shy of where the CDR3 ends; the end is completed using the germline J gene. The chain has TRBV13-3 and TRBJ2-2; 7 positions match TRBD1. V was clipped by 1 base and J by 6 bases; unmatched bases: 6. This CDR3 has 15 residues. Germline V gene data show CDR1 as NNHDY and CDR2 as SYVADS. The CDR3 sequence is CASSDTTGRAGQLYF. The covered CDR3 bases are TGTGCCAGCAGTGATACGACAGGGAGGGCCGGG.

Notes on this clone: The germline and genes are mouse ones. The read ends 4 residues before the CDR3 terminus; that terminus is restored from the germline J gene. The chain combines TRBV13-3 with TRBJ2-7; TRBD1 matches 10 bases. The CDR3 loop spans 15 amino acids. V shed 5 bases, J shed 0 bases, and the junction held 5 bases outside the gene matches. Germline V gene sequence: CDR1 NNHDY, CDR2 SYVADS. The CDR3 loop is CASRGTGDSSYEQYF. Partial CDR3 DNA: TGTGCCAGCAGAGGGACAGGGGACAGCTCCTAT.

This clone showed up just a few times. Mouse germline and gene names are used. The CDR3 end falls 4 residues outside the read, so it is completed with the germline J gene. This rearrangement joins TRBV13-3 to TRBJ1-2, with D possibly TRBD1 on 5 matching bases. The CDR3 has 14 amino acids. Germline lookup yields CDR1 NNHDY and CDR2 SYVADS. The germline V and J ends were trimmed by 2 bases and 4 bases, with 12 bases remaining between them. This chain's CDR3 is CASSERWGGSDYTF. The part of the CDR3 DNA that was read is TGTGCCAGCAGTGAGAGGTGGGGGGGCTCC.

Regarding this clone: Mouse gene names apply. The read ends 4 residues shy of where the CDR3 ends; the end is completed using the germline J gene. The V call is TRBV19, the J call TRBJ1-4; D not resolved. V dropped 4 bases and J dropped 4 bases, with 11 bases sitting between them. CDR1 and CDR2 (germline): FNHDT, SITEND (reference sequence). The CDR3 extends over 14 amino acids. CDR3 protein: CASSLQLCNERLFF. CDR3 DNA (partial): TGTGCCAGCAGTCTCCAGCTTTGCAACGAA.

In this sample, this clone turned up a few times. Mouse gene names and germline throughout. The CDR3 is cut off 4 residues early in the read; its end comes from the germline J gene. V is TRBV1 and J is TRBJ2-7; TRBD2 matches 9 bases. The CDR3 sequence is 14 residues long. The germline gives CDR1 NSQYPW, CDR2 LRSPGD (reference sequence). The CDR3 reads CTCSATGGRYEQYF. The part of the CDR3 DNA that was read is TGCACCTGCAGTGCTACTGGGGGGCGTTAT.

This clone has a count of ten or more. Any gene name here is a mouse gene name. The read falls 4 residues short of the CDR3 end, and the missing part is taken from the germline J gene. Other DNA sequences in this specimen translate into the identical CDR3. The rearrangement joins TRBV13-3 to TRBJ2-7, with 11 bases aligning to TRBD2. Germline V lookup: CDR1 NNHDY, CDR2 SYVADS. The J segment lost 3 bases and the V segment lost 0 bases, leaving 2 bases of the junction unmatched. The CDR3 runs to 15 residues. CDR3 sequence: CASSDALGGRYEQYF. The sequenced CDR3 bases are TGTGCCAGCAGTGATGCACTGGGGGGGCGCTAT.

A remark on this clone: Germline and genes: mouse. The CDR3 extends 4 residues past the end of the read, so its final part is completed from the germline J gene. This rearrangement joins TRBV19 to TRBJ2-5; 7 nucleotides line up with TRBD2. Germline CDR1 FNHDT, CDR2 SITEND (reference sequence). This CDR3 comprises 15 residues. V shed 4 bases, J shed 0 bases, and the junction held 5 bases outside the gene matches. The DNA read from the CDR3 is TGTGCCAGCAGTGCTACTGGGGTCAACCAAGAC. Encoded protein: CASSATGVNQD. In full, the CDR3 reads CASSATGVNQDTQYF.

Details on this clone: Genes and germline are mouse. The read terminates 4 residues ahead of where the CDR3 ends, so the germline J gene completes it. The gene calls are TRBV19 and TRBJ2-3, with a possible D match to TRBD1 (5 bases). CDR1 is FNHDT, CDR2 SITEND, per germline (reference sequence). The ends were cut back, 2 bases at V and 0 bases at J, with 10 bases in the middle. This CDR3 contains 15 residues. The CDR3 DNA, read in part, is TGTGCCAGCAGTATCAGGACAAATAGTGCAGAA. Translated: CASSIRTNSAE. The CDR3, in full, reads CASSIRTNSAETLYF.

With respect to this clone: Any gene name here is a mouse gene name. The read halts 4 residues ahead of the CDR3 end, with the missing end drawn from the germline J gene. The chain recombines TRBV13-1 with TRBJ1-1; TRBD1 agrees at 7 bases. The CDR3 is made up of 12 amino acids. Germline V gene data show CDR1 as NSHNY and CDR2 as SYGAGN. Incomplete CDR3 DNA: TGTGCCAGCAGTGCCAGGGGGACA. Amino acid sequence: CASSARGT. The CDR3, in full, reads CASSARGTEVFF.

This clone was seen a few times. The genes and germline here are from mouse. Read data end 4 residues before the CDR3 end; the end is taken from the germline J gene. J is TRBJ2-2 and V is TRBV13-1, with 10 bases matching TRBD2. This CDR3 comprises 15 residues. Germline V CDR1 and CDR2: NSHNY, SYGAGN. Germline trimming cut 3 bases from V and 2 bases from J; bases unmatched to any gene: 1. The DNA read from the CDR3 is TGTGCCAGCAGTGGACTGGGGGGTAACACCGGG. Amino acids: CASSGLGGNTG. The whole CDR3 region reads CASSGLGGNTGQLYF.

In its sample, this clone was seen a few times. Mouse gene names and germline throughout. The CDR3 extends 4 residues past the end of the read, so its final part is completed from the germline J gene. V is TRBV13-1 and J is TRBJ2-7; 7 bases fit TRBD1. This CDR3 contains 14 residues. Germline V lookup: CDR1 NSHNY, CDR2 SYGAGN. The ends lost 4 bases at V and 0 bases at J; junction bases unmatched: 4. This CDR3 is CASSSRQGSYEQYF. The part of the CDR3 DNA that was read is TGTGCCAGCAGTTCTCGACAGGGCTCCTAT.

This clone came up a few times. Gene names and germline refer to mouse. The CDR3 end falls 4 residues outside the read, so it is completed with the germline J gene. The rearrangement joins TRBV1 to TRBJ2-3, with TRBD2 matching over 7 bases. Germline-derived CDR1 and CDR2 are NSQYPW and LRSPGD (reference sequence). V lost 3 bases, J lost 0 bases, and 6 bases stayed unmatched. The CDR3 contains 16 residues. Partial CDR3 DNA: TGCACCTGCAGTGCTCTGGGGGAAATTAGTGCAGAA. It specifies CTCSALGEISAE. The whole CDR3 protein reads CTCSALGEISAETLYF. Drawing the rest from reference TRBV1 and TRBJ2-3, the complete variable domain is VTLLEQNPRWRLVPRGQAVNLRCILKNSQYPWMSWYQQDLQKQLQWLFTLRSPGDKEVKSLPGADYLATRVTDTELRLQVANMSQGRTLYCTCSALGEISAETLYFGSGTRLTVL.

This clone was detected only a few times. The genes are named according to mouse. The read finishes 4 residues shy of the CDR3 end, and the germline J gene is used to complete it. The J gene is TRBJ2-3, the V gene TRBV16, with D perhaps matching TRBD1 (6 bases). From germline, CDR1 is SGHSA and CDR2 FRNQAP. The germline V and J ends were trimmed by 1 base and 2 bases, with 13 bases remaining between them. The CDR3 is made up of 16 amino acids. CDR3 DNA, as far as it was read: TGTGCAAGCAGCTTAGTGGGTGGGACAAATGCAGAA. The encoded protein is CASSLVGGTNAE. The entire CDR3 protein is CASSLVGGTNAETLYF.

Comments on this clone: Mouse names are used for the genes. The sequence runs out 4 residues before the end of the CDR3; the remainder is reconstructed from the germline J gene. This chain uses TRBV19 with TRBJ2-3; no firm D call. The ends were cut back, 5 bases at V and 0 bases at J, with 7 bases in the middle. The length of the CDR3 is 13 residues. Looked up from germline, CDR1 is FNHDT and CDR2 is SITEND (reference sequence). This CDR3 reads CASRSGSAETLYF. Partial CDR3 DNA: TGTGCCAGCAGGTCAGGTAGTGCAGAA.

On this clone itself: Each gene name is a mouse one. The DNA ends 4 residues before the CDR3 does, and the rest of the CDR3 is filled in from the germline J gene. The genes are TRBV13-3 and TRBJ2-2, with TRBD1 matching 7 bases. CDR1 and CDR2 from the germline V gene are NNHDY and SYVADS. The V gene end was trimmed by 4 bases and the J gene end by 4 bases; junction bases not matched to a gene: 4. The length of the CDR3 is 14 residues. The CDR3 is CASSIRGITGQLYF. CDR3 bases read: TGTGCCAGCAGTATCAGGGGGATCACCGGG.

This clone was seen only a few times. Gene names and germline match the mouse. The read comes to an end 4 residues before the CDR3 does, leaving the germline J gene to fill in the end. The chain combines TRBV13-3 with TRBJ2-5, with 12 bases lining up with TRBD2. The CDR3 is 18 amino acids. The J segment lost 0 bases and the V segment lost 3 bases, leaving 8 bases of the junction unmatched. Germline loops: CDR1 NNHDY, CDR2 SYVADS. The CDR3 DNA, read in part, is TGTGCCAGCAGTGGCGGGACTGGGGGGAGAGGAAACCAAGAC. Its translation is CASSGGTGGRGNQD. The full CDR3 is CASSGGTGGRGNQDTQYF.

In this sample, this clone turned up many times. Each gene name is a mouse one. CDR3 residues: CASSERGGAGQLYF. CDR3 bases read: TGTGCCAGCAGTGAGAGAGGGGGCGCCGGG. The genes are TRBV13-3 and TRBJ2-2; D is possibly TRBD1 (7 bases). The read finishes 4 residues shy of the CDR3 end, and the germline J gene is used to complete it. CDR1 is NNHDY, CDR2 SYVADS, per germline. V dropped 2 bases and J dropped 6 bases, with 11 bases sitting between them. This CDR3 comprises 14 residues.